These 7 T cell receptor beta chains were sequenced from one sample in a study of shared T cell receptors in the human thymus. TCRdb's table, derived via immunoSEQ multiplex PCR, lists solely in-frame clones and lacks some. The sample has a few hundred thousand clones, 85% to 95% seen once. What was sequenced was thymocytes. Receptors were obtained from a human donor.

The rearrangement uses TRBV7-9 and TRBJ2-2; 11 bases map to TRBD2. Germline CDR1 reads SEHNR; CDR2 reads FQNEAQ (reference sequence). The V and J ends lost 4 bases and 0 bases, in that order; junction bases with no gene match: 7. This CDR3 has 18 residues. This CDR3 reads CASSSTPGLAANTGELFF. In nucleotides, the CDR3 is TGTGCCAGCAGCTCGACCCCGGGACTAGCGGCGAACACCGGGGAGCTGTTTTTT.

The chain carries TRBV12-5 and TRBJ1-1; D is possibly TRBD1 (5 bases). Trimming took 0 bases from V and 1 from J, leaving 9 bases between them. In germline, CDR1 is LGHNT, CDR2 FRNRAP. The CDR3 length is 15 residues. The chain's CDR3 is CASGLVTGGNTEAFF. The CDR3 DNA reads as TGTGCTAGTGGTTTGGTCACCGGGGGGAACACTGAAGCTTTCTTT.

A single count supports this clone. CDR3: CASRELRAGGTTDTQYF. DNA for the CDR3: TGTGCCAGCAGGGAGTTGAGGGCGGGAGGGACCACAGATACGCAGTATTTT. The chain combines TRBV5-6 with TRBJ2-3; 9 nucleotides align to TRBD2. The germline CDR1 and CDR2 sequences are SGHDT and YYEEEE. J lost 2 bases, V lost 5 bases, and 12 bases had no gene match. This CDR3 has 17 residues.

In this sample, this clone turned up once. The genes are TRBV6-4 and TRBJ1-1, with D perhaps TRBD1 (6 bases). This CDR3 is 15 amino acids long. Between the trimmed V and J ends, which lost 0 bases and 2 bases, there was a span of 10 bases. CDR1 is MRHNA and CDR2 is SNTAGT in the germline V gene. The CDR3 protein is CASSDSGQLNTEAFF. DNA for the CDR3: TGTGCCAGCAGTGACTCAGGACAGCTAAACACTGAAGCTTTCTTT.

This sequence joins TRBV14 and TRBJ2-1; 7 nucleotides align to TRBD2. Germline CDR1 SGHDN, CDR2 FVKESK. Trimming removed 4 bases from V and 1 base from J; junction bases left unmatched: 13. The CDR3 loop spans 18 amino acids. The CDR3, as DNA: TGTGCCAGCAGCCTGTTAGGTGTGACTAGCTATTCCTACAATGAGCAGTTCTTC. This gives the protein CASSLLGVTSYSYNEQFF. Full variable domain (rest looked up from reference TRBV14 and TRBJ2-1): EAGVTQFPSHSVIEKGQTVTLRCDPISGHDNLYWYRRVMGKEIKFLLHFVKESKQDESGMPNNRFLAERTGGTYSTLKVQPAELEDSGVYFCASSLLGVTSYSYNEQFFGPGTRLTVL.

The chain joins TRBV19 to TRBJ2-7; perhaps TRBD1 as D (6 bases). The germline V gene encodes CDR1 LNHDA and CDR2 SQIVND (reference sequence). This CDR3 is built from 14 residues. V shed 5 bases and J shed 1 base, with 12 bases lying between them. The CDR3 is CASSRDTQSYEQYF. Here the CDR3 DNA reads TGTGCCAGTAGTCGGGACACACAGTCCTACGAGCAGTACTTC.

CDR3 in DNA: TGTGCCAGCAGTTCTTACCCGGGACAGGGGAGTAAAGAGACCCAGTACTTC. Protein product: CASSSYPGQGSKETQYF. The chain joins TRBV27 to TRBJ2-5; 10 bases are shared with TRBD1. Germline CDR1 reads MNHEY; CDR2 reads SMNVEV (reference sequence). V dropped 4 bases and J dropped 3; count of bases not matched to a gene: 11. The CDR3 is made up of 17 amino acids.